This passage covers 14 T cell receptor beta chains from one sample sequenced in a study of identical twins. TCRdb reanalysed the 5' RACE reads using MiXCR and keeps one entry per CDR3 protein. The sample includes some 730,000 distinct CDR3 sequences, around a sixth seen only once; the top ten take around 13%. A further study also used this sample, focusing on T cells expressing NK-cell markers.

Specimen: PBMCs. These receptors originate from a woman between 18 and 29 years old in good health.

The V and J genes are TRBV29-1 and TRBJ2-1; D is perhaps TRBD2 (6 bases). The CDR3 loop spans 14 amino acids. V lost 5 bases to trimming and J lost 5 bases, with 16 bases between them. Germline V gene data show CDR1 as SQVTM and CDR2 as ANQGSEA. CDR3 nucleotides: TGCAGCGTTCGGGGTTGGGGGGTAGACAATGAGCAGTTCTTC. It is translated as CSVRGWGVDNEQFF.

The chain recombines TRBV7-2 with TRBJ2-5; D is possibly TRBD2 (5 bases). The CDR3 consists of 13 residues. V dropped 1 base and J dropped 3 bases, with 6 bases sitting between them. Germline assignment: CDR1 SGHTA and CDR2 FQGNSA. The CDR3 DNA sequence: TGTGCCAGCAGCTTAGAAGCGGAAGAGACCCAGTACTTC. Protein: CASSLEAEETQYF.

About this clonotype: The DNA is left out, because the CDR3 cannot be placed on it with certainty; the CDR3 is given as TCRdb lists it. The chain combines TRBV20-1 with TRBJ1-2. CDR1 and CDR2 from the germline V gene are DFQATT and SNEGSKA (reference sequence). The CDR3 sequence runs 12 residues, both termini included. The CDR3 sequence: CSARDRVAAGTF.

This rearrangement joins TRBV6-1 to TRBJ1-2, with 10 positions matching TRBD1. Germline V gene sequence: CDR1 MNHNS, CDR2 SASEGT. After removal of 5 bases from V and 7 bases from J, the junction contained 7 bases not matched to a gene. The CDR3 loop spans 14 amino acids. Here the CDR3 reads CASSQSGTGAGYTF. The CDR3 coding sequence is TGTGCCAGCAGTCAATCCGGGACAGGGGCTGGCTACACCTTC.

This clonotype turned up a few times. The gene calls are TRBV5-6 and TRBJ2-3, with 10 positions matching TRBD2. The CDR3 is 16 amino acids. The germline CDR1 and CDR2 sequences are SGHDT and YYEEEE. Trimming cost V 5 bases and J 3 bases; bases outside gene matches: 9. CDR3 sequence reads: CASSYDSGGWTDTQYF. CDR3 in DNA: TGTGCCAGCAGTTACGATAGCGGGGGGTGGACAGATACGCAGTATTTT.

This chain links TRBV5-1 with TRBJ1-5, with D possibly TRBD1 on 5 matching bases. This CDR3 has 15 amino acids. V was clipped by 5 bases and J by 0 bases, with 12 bases between them. The V gene's germline CDR1 is SGHRS and CDR2 YFSETQ. Written as DNA, the CDR3 is TGCGCCAGCAGGGAAGGGGATAATAGCAATCAGCCCCAGCATTTT. Translation gives CASREGDNSNQPQHF.

This clonotype has only one observation. The V and J genes are TRBV27 and TRBJ2-3; 9 nucleotides align to TRBD2. The junction had 16 bases not matched to a gene; V was cut back by 0 bases and J by 6 bases. Looked up from germline, CDR1 is MNHEY and CDR2 is SMNVEV (reference sequence). The CDR3 contains 19 residues. The CDR3: CASSLSTSGVAGEFDTQYF. In DNA form, the CDR3 reads TGTGCCAGCAGTTTATCGACCTCAGGGGTAGCGGGAGAATTCGATACGCAGTATTTT.

This clonotype was picked up a small number of times. This chain joins TRBV7-2 and TRBJ1-1, with D unclear. Germline V gene lookup returns CDR1 SGHTA and CDR2 FQGNSA. Trimming shortened V by 8 bases and J by 3 bases, and 7 bases separated the two germline ends. The CDR3 runs to 11 residues. The CDR3 reads CASGIHTEAFF. CDR3 in DNA: TGTGCCAGCGGGATTCACACTGAAGCTTTCTTT. The variable domain in full, completed from reference TRBV7-2 and TRBJ1-1, reads GAGVSQSPSNKVTEKGKDVELRCDPISGHTALYWYRQSLGQGLEFLIYFQGNSAPDKSGLPSDRFSAERTGGSVSTLTIQRTQQEDSAVYLCASGIHTEAFFGQGTRLTVV.

The rearrangement joins TRBV10-3 to TRBJ2-1; no clear D gene. The CDR3 totals 11 residues. Germline-derived CDR1 and CDR2 are ENHRY and SYGVKD. V was shortened by 0 bases and J by 14 bases, with 8 bases between the two germline ends. The CDR3, as DNA: TGTGCCATCAGTGAGTCGATAGGGAAGTTCTTC. This translates into CAISESIGKFF.

The V call is TRBV3-1, the J call TRBJ1-3; D gene uncertain. This CDR3 spans 17 amino acids. Trimming took off 0 bases at V and 0 bases at J, with 12 bases between the two ends. From germline, CDR1 is LGHDT and CDR2 YNNKEL (reference sequence). The CDR3 is CASSQEGSRYSGNTIYF. The CDR3 DNA follows: TGTGCCAGCAGCCAAGAAGGGTCAAGATACTCTGGAAACACCATATATTTT.

The chain has TRBV5-1 and TRBJ2-1; 9 bases are a match to TRBD1. CDR3 size: 15 residues. V was pared by 1 base and J by 5 bases, with 4 bases of the junction left unmatched. The V gene's germline CDR1 is SGHRS and CDR2 YFSETQ. The CDR3 sequence: CASSLWGQGNNEQFF. For the CDR3, the DNA is TGCGCCAGCAGCTTGTGGGGACAGGGTAACAATGAGCAGTTCTTC. The entire variable domain, with the rest obtained from reference TRBV5-1 and TRBJ2-1, is as follows: KAGVTQTPRYLIKTRGQQVTLSCSPISGHRSVSWYQQTPGQGLQFLFEYFSETQRNKGNFPGRFSGRQFSNSRSEMNVSTLELGDSALYLCASSLWGQGNNEQFFGPGTRLTVL.

This clonotype occurred a few times. The rearrangement uses TRBV6-6 and TRBJ2-4, with D hard to call. Germline assignment: CDR1 MNHNY and CDR2 SVGAGI (reference sequence). CDR3 length: 12 amino acids. V lost 6 bases and J lost 8, with 11 bases in between. The CDR3 protein is CASSPRRDIQYF. The CDR3 DNA reads as TGTGCCAGCAGCCCCCGTAGGGACATTCAGTACTTC.

The sample holds a few counts of this clonotype. The rearrangement links TRBV20-1 to TRBJ2-7; perhaps TRBD2 as D (7 bases). V lost 5 bases, J lost 4 bases, and 15 bases lay in between. The germline gives CDR1 DFQATT, CDR2 SNEGSKA (reference sequence). The CDR3 runs to 13 residues. CDR3 in DNA: TGCAGTGCTTCGCTAGGGGGGGTTTACGAGCAGTACTTC. This sequence encodes CSASLGGVYEQYF.

This clonotype was seen only a few times. This chain uses TRBV27 with TRBJ1-5; D not resolved. The ends were cut back, 0 bases at V and 0 bases at J, with 12 bases in the middle. Germline lookup yields CDR1 MNHEY and CDR2 SMNVEV (reference sequence). This CDR3 has 17 residues. CDR3 in amino acids: CASSLSWTGSSNQPQHF. DNA of the CDR3: TGTGCCAGCAGTTTATCCTGGACGGGATCTAGCAATCAGCCCCAGCATTTT.